This TCR beta chain was found in a study of spatial heterogeneity in lung cancer. Looking at the study overall: Matched bulk RNA-seq yielded a T cell module score, and TCR transcript counts in tumor regions correlated strongly with that score.

Noted time point: sample taken at primary tumor resection. In the case of this clonotype: Its antigen is unidentified.

MiXCR was run by TCRdb on the 5' RACE reads, yielding one entry per CDR3 protein. The profile shows roughly 10,000 distinct CDR3 sequences, 8% of them singletons. The CDR3 sequence is 15 residues long. J gave up 5 bases and V 7 bases, and 10 bases lay outside the gene matches. CDR1 is MNHEY, CDR2 SVGEGT, per germline. Study results and caveats: Mutation counts in tumors were tracked by counts of expanded intratumoral alpha and beta TCRs.

This sequence joins TRBV6-2 or TRBV6-3 and TRBJ1-1; 10 bases line up with TRBD1. The specimen was lung tumor tissue, collected at surgery. The TCR sequence derives from a male donor with early-stage non-small cell lung cancer. CDR3 region: CASTLMTGGWTEAFF. Here the CDR3 DNA reads TGTGCCAGCACCCTAATGACAGGGGGCTGGACTGAAGCTTTCTTT.